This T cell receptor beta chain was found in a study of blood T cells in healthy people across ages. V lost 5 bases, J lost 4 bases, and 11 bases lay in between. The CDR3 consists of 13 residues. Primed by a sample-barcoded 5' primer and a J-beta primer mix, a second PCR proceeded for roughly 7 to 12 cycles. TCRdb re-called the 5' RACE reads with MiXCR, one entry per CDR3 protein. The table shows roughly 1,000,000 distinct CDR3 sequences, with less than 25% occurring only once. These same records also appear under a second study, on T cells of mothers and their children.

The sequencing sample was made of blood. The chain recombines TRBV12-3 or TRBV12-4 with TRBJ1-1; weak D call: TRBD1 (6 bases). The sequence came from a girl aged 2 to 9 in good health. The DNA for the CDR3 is TGTGCCAGCAGTCGGACAGTGGTCACTGAAGCTTTCTTT. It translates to CASSRTVVTEAFF.